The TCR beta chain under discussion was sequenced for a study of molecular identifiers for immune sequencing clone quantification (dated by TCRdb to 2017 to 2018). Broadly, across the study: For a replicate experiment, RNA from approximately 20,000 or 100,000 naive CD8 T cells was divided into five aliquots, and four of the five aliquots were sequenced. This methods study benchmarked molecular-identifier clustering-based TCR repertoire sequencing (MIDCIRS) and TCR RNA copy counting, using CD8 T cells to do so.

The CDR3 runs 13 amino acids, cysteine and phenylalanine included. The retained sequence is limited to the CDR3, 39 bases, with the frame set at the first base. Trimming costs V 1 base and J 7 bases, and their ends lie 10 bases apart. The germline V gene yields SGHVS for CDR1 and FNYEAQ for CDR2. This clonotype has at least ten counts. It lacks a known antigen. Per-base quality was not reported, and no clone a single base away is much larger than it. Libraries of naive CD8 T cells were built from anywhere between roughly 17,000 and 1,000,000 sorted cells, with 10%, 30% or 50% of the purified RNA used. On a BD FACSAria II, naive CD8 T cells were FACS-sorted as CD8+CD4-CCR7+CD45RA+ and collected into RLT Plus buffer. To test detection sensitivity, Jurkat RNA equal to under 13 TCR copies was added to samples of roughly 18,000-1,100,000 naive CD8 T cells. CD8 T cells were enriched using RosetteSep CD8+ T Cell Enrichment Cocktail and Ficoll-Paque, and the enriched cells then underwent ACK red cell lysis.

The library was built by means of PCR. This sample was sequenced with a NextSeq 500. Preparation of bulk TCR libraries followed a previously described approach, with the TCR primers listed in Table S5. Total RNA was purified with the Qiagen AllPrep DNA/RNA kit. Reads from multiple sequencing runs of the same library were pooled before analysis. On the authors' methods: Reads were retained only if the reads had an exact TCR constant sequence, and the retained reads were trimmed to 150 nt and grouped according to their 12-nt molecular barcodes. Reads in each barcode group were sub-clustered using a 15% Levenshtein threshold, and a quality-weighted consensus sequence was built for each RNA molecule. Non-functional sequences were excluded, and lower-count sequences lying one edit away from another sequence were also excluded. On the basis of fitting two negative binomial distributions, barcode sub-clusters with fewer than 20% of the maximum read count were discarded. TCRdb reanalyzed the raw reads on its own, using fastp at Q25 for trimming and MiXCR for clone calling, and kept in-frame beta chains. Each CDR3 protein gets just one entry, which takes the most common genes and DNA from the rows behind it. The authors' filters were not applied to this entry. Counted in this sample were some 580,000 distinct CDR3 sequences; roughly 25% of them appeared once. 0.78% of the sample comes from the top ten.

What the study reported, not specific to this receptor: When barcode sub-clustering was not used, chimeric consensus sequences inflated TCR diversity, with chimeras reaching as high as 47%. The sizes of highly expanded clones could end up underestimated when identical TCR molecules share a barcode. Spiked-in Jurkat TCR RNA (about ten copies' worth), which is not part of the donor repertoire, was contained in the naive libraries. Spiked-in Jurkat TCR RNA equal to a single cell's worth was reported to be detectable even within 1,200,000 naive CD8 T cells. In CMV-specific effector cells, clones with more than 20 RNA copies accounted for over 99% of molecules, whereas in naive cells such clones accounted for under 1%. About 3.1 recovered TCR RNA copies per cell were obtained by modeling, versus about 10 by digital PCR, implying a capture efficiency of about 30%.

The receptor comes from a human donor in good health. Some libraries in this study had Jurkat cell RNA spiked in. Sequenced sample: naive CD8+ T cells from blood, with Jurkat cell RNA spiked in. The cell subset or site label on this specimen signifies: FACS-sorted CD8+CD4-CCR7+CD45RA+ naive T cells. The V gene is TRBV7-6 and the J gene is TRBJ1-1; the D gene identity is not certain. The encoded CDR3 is CASSLEGWGEAFF. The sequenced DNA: TGTGCCAGCAGCTTAGAGGGCTGGGGTGAAGCTTTCTTT.